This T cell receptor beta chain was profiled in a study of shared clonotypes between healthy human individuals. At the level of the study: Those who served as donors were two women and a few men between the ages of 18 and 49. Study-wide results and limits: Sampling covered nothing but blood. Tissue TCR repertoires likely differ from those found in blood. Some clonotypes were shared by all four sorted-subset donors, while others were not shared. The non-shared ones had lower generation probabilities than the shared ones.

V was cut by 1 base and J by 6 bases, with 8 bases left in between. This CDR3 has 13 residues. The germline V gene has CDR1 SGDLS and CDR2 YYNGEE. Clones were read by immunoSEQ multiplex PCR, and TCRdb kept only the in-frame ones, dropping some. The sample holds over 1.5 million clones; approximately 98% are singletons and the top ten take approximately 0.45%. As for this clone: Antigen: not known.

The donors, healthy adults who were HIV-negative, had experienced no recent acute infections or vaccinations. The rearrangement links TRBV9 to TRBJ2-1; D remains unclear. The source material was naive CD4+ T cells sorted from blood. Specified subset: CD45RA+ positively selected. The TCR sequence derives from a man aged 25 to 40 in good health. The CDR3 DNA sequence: TGTGCCAGCAGCGTACTAGACTCCAATGAGCAGTTCTTC. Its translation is CASSVLDSNEQFF.